This T cell receptor (beta chain) was sequenced for a study of T cells after yellow fever vaccination. TCRdb redid the calling of the 5' RACE reads with MiXCR, one entry per CDR3 protein. The sample has about 510,000 distinct CDR3 sequences; just over 20% are singletons. From germline, CDR1 is MNHEY and CDR2 SMNVEV (reference sequence). This CDR3 has 14 amino acids. V lost 5 bases and J lost 4, with 14 bases in between. The sequenced sample was PBMCs, obtained around 3 weeks after the first yellow fever vaccination. This TCR was sampled from a man in his late teens or twenties who received the YFV17D yellow fever vaccine. V usage is TRBV27 and J usage is TRBJ2-5, with unresolved D. The CDR3 here is CASSRGWGSETQYF. The CDR3 DNA follows: TGTGCCAGCAGTAGAGGTTGGGGATCAGAGACCCAGTACTTC.